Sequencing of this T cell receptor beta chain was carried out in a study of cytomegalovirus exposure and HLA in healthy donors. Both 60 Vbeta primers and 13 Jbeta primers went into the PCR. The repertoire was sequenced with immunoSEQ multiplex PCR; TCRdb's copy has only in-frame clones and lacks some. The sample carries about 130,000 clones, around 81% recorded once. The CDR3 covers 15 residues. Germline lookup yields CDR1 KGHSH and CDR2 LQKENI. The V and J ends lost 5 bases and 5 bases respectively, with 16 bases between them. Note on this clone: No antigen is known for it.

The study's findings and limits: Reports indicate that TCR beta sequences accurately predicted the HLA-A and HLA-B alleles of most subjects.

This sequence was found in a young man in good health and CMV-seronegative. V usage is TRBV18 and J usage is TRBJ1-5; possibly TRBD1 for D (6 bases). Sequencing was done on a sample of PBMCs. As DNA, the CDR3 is TGTGCCAGCTCAAGCTTACAGGGCGAGGATCAGCCCCAGCATTTT. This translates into CASSSLQGEDQPQHF.